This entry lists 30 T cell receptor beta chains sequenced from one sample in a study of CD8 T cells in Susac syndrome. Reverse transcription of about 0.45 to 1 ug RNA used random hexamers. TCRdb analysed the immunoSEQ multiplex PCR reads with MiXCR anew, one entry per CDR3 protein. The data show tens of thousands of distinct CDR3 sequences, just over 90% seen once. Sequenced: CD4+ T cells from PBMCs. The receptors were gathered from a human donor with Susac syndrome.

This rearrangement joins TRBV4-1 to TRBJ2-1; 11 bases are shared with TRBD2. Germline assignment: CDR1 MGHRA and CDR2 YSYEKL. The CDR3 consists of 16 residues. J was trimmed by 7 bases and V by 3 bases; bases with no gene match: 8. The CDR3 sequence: CASSHPTSGSRNEQFF. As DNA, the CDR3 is TGCGCCAGCAGCCACCCCACTAGCGGGAGTAGGAATGAGCAGTTCTTC.

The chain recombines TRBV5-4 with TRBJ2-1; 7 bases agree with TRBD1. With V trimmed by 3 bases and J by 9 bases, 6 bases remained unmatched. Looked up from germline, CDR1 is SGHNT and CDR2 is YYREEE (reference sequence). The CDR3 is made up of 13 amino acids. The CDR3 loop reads CASSSGQDGEQFF. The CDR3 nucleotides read TGTGCCAGCAGCTCCGGACAGGACGGTGAGCAGTTCTTC.

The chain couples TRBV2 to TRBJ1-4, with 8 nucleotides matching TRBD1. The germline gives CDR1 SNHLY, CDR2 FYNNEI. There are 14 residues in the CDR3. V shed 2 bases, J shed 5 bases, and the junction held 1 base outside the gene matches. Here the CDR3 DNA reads TGTGCCAGCAGTGAACAGGGGGCGAATGAAAAACTGTTTTTT. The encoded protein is CASSEQGANEKLFF.

Here the CDR3 reads CASSSRTFQETQYF. CDR3 in DNA: TGTGCCAGCAGCTCGAGGACATTTCAAGAGACCCAGTACTTC. The chain joins TRBV11-2 to TRBJ2-5; D possibly corresponds to TRBD1 (5 bases). The CDR3 runs to 14 residues. V gave up 4 bases and J gave up 2 bases, with 11 bases separating them. CDR1 SGHAT and CDR2 FQNNGV come from the germline V gene.

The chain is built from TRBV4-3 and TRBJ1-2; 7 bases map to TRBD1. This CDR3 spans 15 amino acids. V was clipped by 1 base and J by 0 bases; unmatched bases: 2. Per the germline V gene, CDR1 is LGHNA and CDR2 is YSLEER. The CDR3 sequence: CASSQVGTANYGYTF. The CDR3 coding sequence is TGCGCCAGCAGCCAAGTAGGGACAGCTAACTATGGCTACACCTTC.

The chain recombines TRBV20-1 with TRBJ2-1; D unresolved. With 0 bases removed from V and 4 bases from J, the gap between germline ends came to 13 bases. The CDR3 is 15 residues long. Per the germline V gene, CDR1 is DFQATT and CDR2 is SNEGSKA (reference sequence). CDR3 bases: TGCAGTGCTAGAGATGGGCGCTTGCGTTACAATGAGCAGTTCTTC. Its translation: CSARDGRLRYNEQFF.

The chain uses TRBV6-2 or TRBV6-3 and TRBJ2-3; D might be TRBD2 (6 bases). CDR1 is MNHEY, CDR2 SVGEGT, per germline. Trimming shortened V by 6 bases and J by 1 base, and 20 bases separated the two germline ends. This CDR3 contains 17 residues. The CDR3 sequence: CASSRQSQGGGTDTQYF. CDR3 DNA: TGTGCCAGCAGCAGACAGTCGCAAGGAGGGGGCACAGATACGCAGTATTTT.

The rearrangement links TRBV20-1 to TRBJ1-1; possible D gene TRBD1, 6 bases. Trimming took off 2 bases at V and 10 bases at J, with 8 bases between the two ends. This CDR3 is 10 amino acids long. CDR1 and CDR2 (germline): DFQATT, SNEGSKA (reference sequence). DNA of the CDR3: TGCAGTGCTAGATTAGGGGGAGCTTTCTTT. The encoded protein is CSARLGGAFF.

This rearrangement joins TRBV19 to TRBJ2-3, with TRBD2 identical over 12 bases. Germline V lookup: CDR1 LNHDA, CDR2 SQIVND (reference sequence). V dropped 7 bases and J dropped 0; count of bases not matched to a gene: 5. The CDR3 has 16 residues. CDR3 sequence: CASKSGTSGSTDTQYF. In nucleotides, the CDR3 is TGTGCCAGTAAATCGGGGACTAGCGGGAGCACAGATACGCAGTATTTT.

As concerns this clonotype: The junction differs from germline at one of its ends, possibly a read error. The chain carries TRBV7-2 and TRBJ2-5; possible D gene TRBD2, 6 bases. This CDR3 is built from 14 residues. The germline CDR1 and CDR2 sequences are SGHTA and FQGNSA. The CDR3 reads CASSQRRAEETRYF. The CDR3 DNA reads TGTGCCAGCAGCCAGAGGAGGGCAGAAGAGACCCGGTACTTC. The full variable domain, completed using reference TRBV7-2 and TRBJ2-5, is GAGVSQSPSNKVTEKGKDVELRCDPISGHTALYWYRQSLGQGLEFLIYFQGNSAPDKSGLPSDRFSAERTGGSVSTLTIQRTQQEDSAVYLCASSQRRAEETRYFGPGTRLLVL.

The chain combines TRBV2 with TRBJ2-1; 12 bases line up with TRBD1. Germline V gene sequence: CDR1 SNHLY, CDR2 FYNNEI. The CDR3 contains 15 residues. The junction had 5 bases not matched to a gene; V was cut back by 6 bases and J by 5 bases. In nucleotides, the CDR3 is TGTGCCAGCAGAGGGACAGGGGGCTTGAACAATGAGCAGTTCTTC. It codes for CASRGTGGLNNEQFF.

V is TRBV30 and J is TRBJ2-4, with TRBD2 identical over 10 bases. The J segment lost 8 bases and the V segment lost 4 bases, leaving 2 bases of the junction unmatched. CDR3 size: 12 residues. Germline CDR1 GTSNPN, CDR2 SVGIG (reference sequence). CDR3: CAWTLAGDIQYF. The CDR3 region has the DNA TGTGCCTGGACTCTAGCGGGAGACATTCAGTACTTC.

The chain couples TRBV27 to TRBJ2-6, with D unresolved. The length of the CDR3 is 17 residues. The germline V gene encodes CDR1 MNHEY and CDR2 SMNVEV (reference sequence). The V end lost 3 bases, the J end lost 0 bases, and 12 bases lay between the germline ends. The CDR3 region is CASSFGALNSGANVLTF. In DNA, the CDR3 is TGTGCCAGCAGTTTCGGTGCCCTTAACTCTGGGGCCAACGTCCTGACTTTC.

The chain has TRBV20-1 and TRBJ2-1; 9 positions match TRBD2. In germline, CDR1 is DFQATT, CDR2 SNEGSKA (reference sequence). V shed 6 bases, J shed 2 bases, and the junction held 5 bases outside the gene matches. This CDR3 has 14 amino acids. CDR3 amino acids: CSAPGLAPYNEQFF. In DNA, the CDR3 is TGCAGTGCGCCGGGACTAGCCCCCTACAATGAGCAGTTCTTC.

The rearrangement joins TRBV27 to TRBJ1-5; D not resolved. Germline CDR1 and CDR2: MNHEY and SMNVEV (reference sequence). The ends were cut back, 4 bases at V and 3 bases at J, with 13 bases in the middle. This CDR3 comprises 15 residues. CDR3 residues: CASSSAATSNQPQHF. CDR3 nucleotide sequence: TGTGCCAGCAGTTCCGCGGCTACCTCCAATCAGCCCCAGCATTTT.

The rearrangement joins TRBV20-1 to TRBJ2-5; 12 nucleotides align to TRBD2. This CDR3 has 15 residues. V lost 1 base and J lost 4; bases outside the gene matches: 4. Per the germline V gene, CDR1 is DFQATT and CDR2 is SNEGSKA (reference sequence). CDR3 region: CSARGVGLAGETQYF. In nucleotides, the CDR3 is TGCAGTGCTAGAGGAGTGGGACTAGCGGGAGAGACCCAGTACTTC.

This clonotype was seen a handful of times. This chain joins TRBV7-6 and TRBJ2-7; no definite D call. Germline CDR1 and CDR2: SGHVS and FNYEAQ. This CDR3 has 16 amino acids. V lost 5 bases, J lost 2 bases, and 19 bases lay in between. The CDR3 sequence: CASSIDDSDPPYEQYF. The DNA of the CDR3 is TGTGCCAGCAGCATAGATGACTCTGACCCTCCCTACGAGCAGTACTTC.

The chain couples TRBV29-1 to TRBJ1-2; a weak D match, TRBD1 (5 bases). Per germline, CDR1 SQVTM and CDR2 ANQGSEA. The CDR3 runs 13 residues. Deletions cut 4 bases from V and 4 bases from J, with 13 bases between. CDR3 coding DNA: TGCAGCGTTGCCCCTACGACAGTCTATGGCTACACCTTC. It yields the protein CSVAPTTVYGYTF.

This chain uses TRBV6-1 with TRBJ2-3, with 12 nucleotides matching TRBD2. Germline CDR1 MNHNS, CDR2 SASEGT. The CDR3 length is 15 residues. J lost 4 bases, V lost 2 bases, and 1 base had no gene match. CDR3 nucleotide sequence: TGTGCCAGCAGTGAACTAGCGGGAGGGCCAGATACGCAGTATTTT. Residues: CASSELAGGPDTQYF.

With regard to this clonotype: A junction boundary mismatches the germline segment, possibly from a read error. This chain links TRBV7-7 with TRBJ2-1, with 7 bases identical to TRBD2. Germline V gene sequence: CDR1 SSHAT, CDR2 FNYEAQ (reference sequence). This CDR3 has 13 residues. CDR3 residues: CASSLRDYGEQFF. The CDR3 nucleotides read TGTGCTAGCAGCTTACGGGACTATGGTGAGCAGTTCTTC.

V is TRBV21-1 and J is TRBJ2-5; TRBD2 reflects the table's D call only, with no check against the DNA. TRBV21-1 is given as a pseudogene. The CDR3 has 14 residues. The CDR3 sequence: CASSKYSGQETQYF. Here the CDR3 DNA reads TGTGCCAGCAGCAAGTACAGCGGACAAGAGACCCAGTACTTC.

The CDR3 bases are TGCAGTGCTACCGAACGGGGGGAGGGTGGCTACACCTTC. It translates to CSATERGEGGYTF. This sequence joins TRBV20-1 and TRBJ1-2, with D tentatively TRBD1 (5 bases). The CDR3 length is 13 residues. Per germline, CDR1 DFQATT and CDR2 SNEGSKA (reference sequence). V lost 4 bases and J lost 7, with 16 bases in between.

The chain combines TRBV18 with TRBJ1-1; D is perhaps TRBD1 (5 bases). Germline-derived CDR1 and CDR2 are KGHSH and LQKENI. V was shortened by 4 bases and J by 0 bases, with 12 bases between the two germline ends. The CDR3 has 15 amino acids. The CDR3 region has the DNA TGTGCCAGCTCACAGCTCAGGGAAATGAACACTGAAGCTTTCTTT. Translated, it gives CASSQLREMNTEAFF.

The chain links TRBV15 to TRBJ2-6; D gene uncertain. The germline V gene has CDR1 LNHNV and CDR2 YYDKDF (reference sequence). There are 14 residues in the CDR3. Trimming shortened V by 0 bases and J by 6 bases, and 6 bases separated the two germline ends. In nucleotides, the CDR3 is TGTGCCACCAGCAGAGATCAGACGGCCAACGTCCTGACTTTC. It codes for CATSRDQTANVLTF. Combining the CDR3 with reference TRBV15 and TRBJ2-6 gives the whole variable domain DAMVIQNPRYQVTQFGKPVTLSCSQTLNHNVMYWYQQKSSQAPKLLFHYYDKDFNNEADTPDNFQSRRPNTSFCFLDIRSPGLGDTAMYLCATSRDQTANVLTFGAGSRLTVL.

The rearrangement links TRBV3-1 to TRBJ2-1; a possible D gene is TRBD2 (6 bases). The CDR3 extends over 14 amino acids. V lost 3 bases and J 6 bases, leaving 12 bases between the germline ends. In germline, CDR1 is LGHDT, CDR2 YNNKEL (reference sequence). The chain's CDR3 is CASSHRLGSNEQFF. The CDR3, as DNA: TGTGCCAGCAGCCATCGACTAGGTTCCAATGAGCAGTTCTTC.

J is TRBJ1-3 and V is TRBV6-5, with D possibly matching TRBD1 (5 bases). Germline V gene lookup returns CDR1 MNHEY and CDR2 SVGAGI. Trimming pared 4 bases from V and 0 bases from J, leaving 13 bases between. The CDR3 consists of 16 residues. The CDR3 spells CASSFRQTFSGNTIYF. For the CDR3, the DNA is TGTGCCAGCAGTTTTCGACAGACTTTCTCTGGAAACACCATATATTTT.

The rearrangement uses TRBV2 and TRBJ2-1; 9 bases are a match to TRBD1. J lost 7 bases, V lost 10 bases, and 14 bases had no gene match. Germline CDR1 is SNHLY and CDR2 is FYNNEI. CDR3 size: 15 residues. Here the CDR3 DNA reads TGTGCCACCTACCACCCGGGACAGGGAGTGAATGAGCAGTTCTTC. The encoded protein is CATYHPGQGVNEQFF.

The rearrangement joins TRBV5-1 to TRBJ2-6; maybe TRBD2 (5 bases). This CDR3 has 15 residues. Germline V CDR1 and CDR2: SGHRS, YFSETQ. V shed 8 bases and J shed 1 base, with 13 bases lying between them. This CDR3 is CASAVGESGANVLTF. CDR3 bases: TGCGCCAGTGCCGTCGGGGAGTCTGGGGCCAACGTCCTGACTTTC.

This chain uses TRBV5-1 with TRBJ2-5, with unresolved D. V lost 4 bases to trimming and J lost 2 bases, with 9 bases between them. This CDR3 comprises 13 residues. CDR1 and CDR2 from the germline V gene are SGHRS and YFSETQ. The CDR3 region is CASSSPGQETQYF. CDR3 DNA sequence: TGCGCCAGCAGCAGCCCAGGTCAAGAGACCCAGTACTTC.

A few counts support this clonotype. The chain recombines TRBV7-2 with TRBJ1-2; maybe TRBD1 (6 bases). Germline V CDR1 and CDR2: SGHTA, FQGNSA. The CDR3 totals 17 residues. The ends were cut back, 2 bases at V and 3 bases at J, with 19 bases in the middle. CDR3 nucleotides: TGTGCCAGCAGCTTAACGACCTACAGGGCCCCACACTATGGCTACACCTTC. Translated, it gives CASSLTTYRAPHYGYTF.